Listed here are 27 T cell receptor beta chains from one sample, sequenced in a study of shared clonotypes between healthy human individuals. CD8 cells classed as naive were CD45RO-negative and positively selected for CCR7, excluding terminally differentiated effector memory CD45RA+ cells. Generated by immunoSEQ multiplex PCR, the TCRdb table keeps only in-frame clones and is missing some. This table holds more than 600,000 clones, about 91% found once. The specimen was naive CD8+ T cells sorted from blood. These receptors originate from a man aged 25 to 40 in good health.

V is TRBV6-5 and J is TRBJ2-3; 7 bases match TRBD1. The CDR3 sequence is 15 residues long. Germline V CDR1 and CDR2: MNHEY, SVGAGI. Unmatched junction bases numbered 13, after V lost 6 bases and J lost 7 bases. The CDR3 DNA follows: TGTGCCAGCAGCCCAACCCGGACAGGCGCCTATACGCAGTATTTT. This sequence encodes CASSPTRTGAYTQYF.

The chain links TRBV5-5 to TRBJ2-5; 10 bases align to TRBD2. After removal of 4 bases from V and 5 bases from J, the junction contained 11 bases not matched to a gene. The CDR3 totals 16 residues. Germline V CDR1 and CDR2: SGHKS, YYEKEE (reference sequence). The CDR3 DNA follows: TGTGCCAGCAGCCCCGGACTAGCGGATTTCCTGGAGACCCAGTACTTC. Translating it yields CASSPGLADFLETQYF.

V and J are TRBV2 and TRBJ2-7; no reliable D call. Trimming left V 4 bases short and J 4 bases short, with 11 bases between. Germline CDR1 and CDR2: SNHLY and FYNNEI. The CDR3 loop spans 13 amino acids. The CDR3 loop reads CASSATELYEQYF. CDR3 nucleotides: TGTGCCAGCAGTGCGACGGAGCTATACGAGCAGTACTTC.

The chain carries TRBV4-2 and TRBJ1-1, with D unclear. Trimming removed 5 bases from V and 1 base from J, with 11 bases in between. CDR1 and CDR2 from the germline V gene are LGHNA and YNFKEQ. The CDR3 sequence is 14 residues long. CDR3: CASSFETSNTEAFF. The CDR3 nucleotides are TGTGCCAGCAGCTTTGAGACCTCGAACACTGAAGCTTTCTTT.

This rearrangement joins TRBV9 to TRBJ2-1; D may be TRBD2 (6 bases). Germline-derived CDR1 and CDR2 are SGDLS and YYNGEE. This CDR3 is 12 amino acids long. Trimming took 3 bases from V and 7 from J, leaving 8 bases between them. The CDR3 region is CASSGRANEQFF. CDR3 in DNA: TGTGCCAGCAGCGGGAGGGCAAATGAGCAGTTCTTC.

The chain recombines TRBV18 with TRBJ2-6; possibly TRBD1 for D (5 bases). V was pared by 4 bases and J by 0 bases, with 25 bases between. The CDR3 spans 21 residues. Germline V gives CDR1 KGHSH, CDR2 LQKENI. The CDR3 region is CASSRPISEQVFNSGANVLTF. The CDR3 DNA sequence: TGTGCCAGCTCACGCCCTATCAGCGAACAGGTGTTCAACTCTGGGGCCAACGTCCTGACTTTC. Full variable domain (remainder filled in from reference TRBV18 and TRBJ2-6): NAGVMQNPRHLVRRRGQEARLRCSPMKGHSHVYWYRQLPEEGLKFMVYLQKENIIDESGMPKERFSAEFPKEGPSILRIQQVVRGDSAAYFCASSRPISEQVFNSGANVLTFGAGSRLTVL.

The chain carries TRBV27 and TRBJ2-7; D remains ambiguous. The CDR3 sequence is 17 residues long. Germline V gene data show CDR1 as MNHEY and CDR2 as SMNVEV (reference sequence). Trimming cost V 5 bases and J 2 bases, with 22 bases left between them. CDR3 sequence (DNA): TGTGCCAGCAGTACCCGATTGATCGAGTTGCGGCCCTACGAGCAGTACTTC. This sequence encodes CASSTRLIELRPYEQYF.

V and J are TRBV9 and TRBJ2-7; TRBD2 agrees at 11 bases. V lost 0 bases to trimming and J lost 3 bases; unmatched junction nucleotides: 8. Germline CDR1 and CDR2: SGDLS and YYNGEE. This CDR3 has 17 amino acids. The CDR3 region is CASSVGLAGGMLYEQYF. The CDR3 coding sequence is TGTGCCAGCAGCGTAGGGCTAGCGGGAGGAATGCTCTACGAGCAGTACTTC.

In regard to this clone: This same CDR3 is encoded by further DNA sequences in the sample. This chain connects TRBV4-1 to TRBJ1-1; no firm D call. The ends were cut back, 1 base at V and 1 base at J, with 7 bases in the middle. Germline lookup yields CDR1 MGHRA and CDR2 YSYEKL. This CDR3 is built from 14 residues. The DNA for the CDR3 is TGCGCCAGCAGCCAAGCTGGCGGGAACACTGAAGCTTTCTTT. Encoded protein: CASSQAGGNTEAFF.

This chain connects TRBV4-1 to TRBJ2-7; TRBD2 is a possible D gene (6 bases). The CDR3 covers 13 residues. Deletions cut 5 bases from V and 1 base from J, with 9 bases between. The germline V gene has CDR1 MGHRA and CDR2 YSYEKL. This CDR3 reads CASSGGSSYEQYF. The CDR3 coding sequence is TGCGCCAGCAGCGGGGGGTCGTCCTACGAGCAGTACTTC.

The chain joins TRBV14 to TRBJ1-1; D might be TRBD1 (5 bases). V lost 3 bases, J lost 1 base, and 18 bases lay in between. CDR3 length: 17 amino acids. Germline lookup yields CDR1 SGHDN and CDR2 FVKESK. CDR3 DNA: TGTGCCAGCAGCCACGATACAGGATTTTTGAAGAACACTGAAGCTTTCTTT. It encodes CASSHDTGFLKNTEAFF.

The V and J genes are TRBV5-4 and TRBJ2-1; TRBD2 matches at 11 bases. The CDR3 has 15 amino acids. Per germline, CDR1 SGHNT and CDR2 YYREEE (reference sequence). J lost 4 bases, V lost 4 bases, and 4 bases had no gene match. As DNA, the CDR3 is TGTGCCAGCAGCCCGGGACTAGCGGAATACAATGAGCAGTTCTTC. Translation: CASSPGLAEYNEQFF.

Of note for this clone: The same CDR3 is also encoded by other DNA sequences in this sample. CDR3 nucleotides: TGCAGCGTTCTACTCAATGAGCAGTTCTTC. This sequence encodes CSVLLNEQFF. V and J are TRBV29-1 and TRBJ2-1; D is uncertain. The CDR3 extends over 10 amino acids. Germline V lookup: CDR1 SQVTM, CDR2 ANQGSEA. Trimming took 5 bases from V and 6 from J, leaving 5 bases between them.

The rearrangement joins TRBV7-8 to TRBJ2-1; 7 positions match TRBD2. The V gene end was trimmed by 0 bases and the J gene end by 7 bases; junction bases not matched to a gene: 9. Germline V gene lookup returns CDR1 SGHVS and CDR2 FQNEAQ. The CDR3 sequence is 16 residues long. CDR3 sequence: CASSLATASGRNEQFF. CDR3 coding DNA: TGTGCCAGCAGCTTAGCGACCGCTAGCGGCCGGAATGAGCAGTTCTTC.

This clone has a single count. The V gene is TRBV5-5, the J gene TRBJ2-7, with TRBD2 identical over 7 bases. CDR1 and CDR2 from the germline V gene are SGHKS and YYEKEE (reference sequence). J lost 0 bases, V lost 1 base, and 4 bases had no gene match. The CDR3 is 15 amino acids. CDR3 bases: TGTGCCAGCAGCTTGTCGGGGGGAAGCTCCTACGAGCAGTACTTC. This gives the protein CASSLSGGSSYEQYF.

This clone was picked up a small number of times. The chain carries TRBV10-2 and TRBJ2-5; 7 bases are shared with TRBD1. CDR3 length: 12 residues. The trim removed 10 bases at V and 5 bases at J, leaving 7 bases unmatched. The germline CDR1 and CDR2 sequences are WSHSY and SAAADI. CDR3 nucleotides: TGCGCCACGTCGACAGGGTGGGAGACCCAGTACTTC. Translated, it gives CATSTGWETQYF.

The genes are TRBV19 and TRBJ2-1, with D perhaps matching TRBD2 (7 bases). Germline loops: CDR1 LNHDA, CDR2 SQIVND (reference sequence). The V end lost 5 bases, the J end lost 5 bases, and 10 bases lay between the germline ends. The CDR3 has 13 amino acids. In nucleotides, the CDR3 is TGTGCCAGTAGTTTAGGGGGGGACAATGAGCAGTTCTTC. Its translation is CASSLGGDNEQFF.

The chain has TRBV7-9 and TRBJ2-5, with D perhaps TRBD2 (6 bases). CDR1 is SEHNR, CDR2 FQNEAQ, per germline (reference sequence). V was pared by 2 bases and J by 1 base, with 8 bases between. The CDR3 runs to 14 residues. Here the CDR3 reads CASSLTEGQETQYF. The CDR3 DNA sequence: TGTGCCAGCAGCTTAACGGAGGGCCAAGAGACCCAGTACTTC.

The chain uses TRBV5-5 and TRBJ2-1; D gene ambiguous. Germline V CDR1 and CDR2: SGHKS, YYEKEE (reference sequence). The CDR3 length is 11 residues. V shed 1 base and J shed 7 bases, with 3 bases lying between them. The CDR3 bases are TGTGCCAGCAGCTTGATTAATGAGCAGTTCTTC. Protein sequence: CASSLINEQFF.

The chain combines TRBV5-1 with TRBJ2-3, with 15 bases aligning to TRBD2. Losses at the gene ends were 0 bases for V and 1 base for J; bases not matched to a gene: 0. CDR1 is SGHRS, CDR2 YFSETQ, per germline. The CDR3 is made up of 17 amino acids. Here the CDR3 reads CASSLGTSGRGTDTQYF. The CDR3, as DNA: TGCGCCAGCAGCTTGGGGACTAGCGGGAGGGGCACAGATACGCAGTATTTT. The entire variable domain, with the rest obtained from reference TRBV5-1 and TRBJ2-3, is as follows: KAGVTQTPRYLIKTRGQQVTLSCSPISGHRSVSWYQQTPGQGLQFLFEYFSETQRNKGNFPGRFSGRQFSNSRSEMNVSTLELGDSALYLCASSLGTSGRGTDTQYFGPGTRLTVL.

V and J are TRBV4-1 and TRBJ1-3, with a weak D call TRBD1 (6 bases). The length of the CDR3 is 16 residues. Germline lookup yields CDR1 MGHRA and CDR2 YSYEKL. Trimming cost V 1 base and J 0 bases, with 10 bases left between them. In DNA form, the CDR3 reads TGCGCCAGCAGCCAAGGACAGGCCTACTCTGGAAACACCATATATTTT. This codes for CASSQGQAYSGNTIYF.

V gene TRBV30 combines with J gene TRBJ1-4, with D maybe TRBD1 (6 bases). The CDR3 sequence is 15 residues long. Germline lookup yields CDR1 GTSNPN and CDR2 SVGIG (reference sequence). Trimming took off 3 bases at V and 8 bases at J, with 19 bases between the two ends. DNA for the CDR3: TGTGCCTGGAGCCTCACAGGGAGTTGGGTCGAAAAACTGTTTTTT. As protein: CAWSLTGSWVEKLFF. The full variable domain, with the rest looked up from reference TRBV30 and TRBJ1-4, is SQTIHQWPATLVQPVGSPLSLECTVEGTSNPNLYWYRQAAGRGLQLLFYSVGIGQISSEVPQNLSASRPQDRQFILSSKKLLLSDSGFYLCAWSLTGSWVEKLFFGSGTQLSVL.

The J gene is TRBJ2-7, the V gene TRBV5-8, with D possibly matching TRBD2 (6 bases). Germline CDR1 reads SGHTS; CDR2 reads YDEGEE. V lost 4 bases to trimming and J lost 2 bases, with 16 bases between them. The CDR3 has 15 amino acids. The CDR3 loop reads CASSRGIGEAYEQYF. The CDR3 nucleotides are TGTGCCAGCAGCCGTGGGATCGGGGAGGCCTACGAGCAGTACTTC.

This clone was counted once. The DNA is left out, because the CDR3 cannot be placed on it with certainty; the CDR3 is given as TCRdb lists it. The chain links TRBV21-1 to TRBJ1-3; the D call in the table, TRBD1, was not verified against the DNA. TRBV21-1 is tagged as a pseudogene. Inclusive of both ends, the CDR3 amounts to 17 amino acids. The CDR3: CASPSMDRVGSGNTIYF.

This clone was seen only a few times. The chain recombines TRBV23-1 with TRBJ1-2, with D tentatively TRBD1 (5 bases). TRBV23-1 falls under the ORF class, with uncertain function. The V gene lost 4 bases and the J gene lost 3 bases, with 15 bases spanning the gap. This CDR3 contains 15 residues. The CDR3 nucleotides read TGCGCCAGCAGTCTCCCCCGACAGCGTGACTATGGCTACACCTTC. The encoded protein is CASSLPRQRDYGYTF.

This chain uses TRBV29-1 with TRBJ2-1; D may correspond to TRBD1 or TRBD2 (5 bases each). The CDR3 totals 13 residues. The ends were cut back, 6 bases at V and 14 bases at J, with 23 bases in the middle. Per germline, CDR1 SQVTM and CDR2 ANQGSEA. Written as DNA, the CDR3 is TGCAGCGTCCACCAAACCTCCGAGTTGGGGGAGTTCTTC. Its translation is CSVHQTSELGEFF.

This chain connects TRBV29-1 to TRBJ2-5; no reliable D call. The CDR3 runs 14 residues. The germline V gene has CDR1 SQVTM and CDR2 ANQGSEA. V was clipped by 1 base and J by 1 base, with 10 bases between them. CDR3 region: CSVEGLSAQETQYF. CDR3 nucleotides: TGCAGCGTTGAAGGGCTAAGCGCCCAAGAGACCCAGTACTTC. The full variable domain, its missing parts supplied by reference TRBV29-1 and TRBJ2-5, is SAVISQKPSRDICQRGTSLTIQCQVDSQVTMMFWYRQQPGQSLTLIATANQGSEATYESGFVIDKFPISRPNLTFSTLTVSNMSPEDSSIYLCSVEGLSAQETQYFGPGTRLLVL.